This passage covers 9 T cell receptor beta chains from one sample sequenced in a study of blood T cell repertoires in COVID-19. Sequenced by immunoSEQ multiplex PCR; TCRdb stores in-frame clones only, minus some. The sample has 470,000 or so clones, approximately 90% seen once. Sequencing input: PBMCs or T cells enriched from blood (not recorded which). The receptors come from a woman between 18 and 29 years old with acute COVID-19.

The chain uses TRBV9 and TRBJ1-2, with no clear D. Germline V gives CDR1 SGDLS, CDR2 YYNGEE. V dropped 0 bases and J dropped 2 bases, with 5 bases sitting between them. This CDR3 has 13 amino acids. CDR3 in amino acids: CASSVDGNYGYTF. The DNA of the CDR3 is TGTGCCAGCAGCGTAGACGGGAACTATGGCTACACCTTC.

This sequence joins TRBV9 and TRBJ2-3; 12 positions agree with TRBD2. This CDR3 has 16 amino acids. Germline CDR1 SGDLS, CDR2 YYNGEE. V lost 5 bases and J lost 5; bases outside the gene matches: 9. The CDR3 DNA reads as TGTGCCAGCAGTGTCTCTAGCGGGGGGGCCCGAGATACGCAGTATTTT. The encoded protein is CASSVSSGGARDTQYF.

This sequence joins TRBV5-1 and TRBJ1-2, with D uncertain. Germline CDR1 and CDR2: SGHRS and YFSETQ. V shed 5 bases and J shed 6 bases, with 20 bases lying between them. This CDR3 comprises 15 residues. CDR3 nucleotides: TGCGCCAGCAGGATCATTCAGACTTCTATGGATGGCTACACCTTC. Protein sequence: CASRIIQTSMDGYTF.

The chain links TRBV7-9 to TRBJ1-1; TRBD1 aligns across 7 bases. Trimming removed 6 bases from V and 5 bases from J; junction bases left unmatched: 12. Germline lookup yields CDR1 SEHNR and CDR2 FQNEAQ (reference sequence). The CDR3 totals 15 residues. The CDR3 nucleotides read TGTGCCAGCAGAAAAGGAGGGGGCGGAGAGACTGAAGCTTTCTTT. As protein: CASRKGGGGETEAFF.

The V and J genes are TRBV24-1 and TRBJ1-2, with a possible D match to TRBD1 (6 bases). CDR1 is KGHDR and CDR2 is SFDVKD in the germline V gene. Trimming took 2 bases from V and 1 from J, leaving 19 bases between them. The CDR3 has 18 amino acids. CDR3 loop: CATSDSRDRNRGNYGYTF. The CDR3 DNA reads as TGTGCCACCAGTGATTCCCGAGACAGGAACCGGGGTAACTATGGCTACACCTTC.

This chain links TRBV6-5 with TRBJ2-7, with 7 bases identical to TRBD2. Unmatched junction bases numbered 0, after V lost 4 bases and J lost 0 bases. CDR1 and CDR2 (germline): MNHEY, SVGAGI. The CDR3 consists of 13 residues. In nucleotides, the CDR3 is TGTGCCAGCAGTTGGACTAGCTCCTACGAGCAGTACTTC. The encoded protein is CASSWTSSYEQYF.

V is TRBV2 and J is TRBJ1-5; TRBD1 is a possible D gene (5 bases). The CDR3 consists of 13 residues. The V and J ends lost 6 bases and 3 bases respectively, with 9 bases between them. Germline CDR1 SNHLY, CDR2 FYNNEI. The CDR3 here is CASRQDHNQPQHF. CDR3 in DNA: TGTGCCAGCAGACAGGATCACAATCAGCCCCAGCATTTT.

The V call is TRBV18, the J call TRBJ2-5, with D perhaps TRBD2 (6 bases). Trimming took 0 bases from V and 4 from J, leaving 12 bases between them. The CDR3 is 15 residues long. Per germline, CDR1 KGHSH and CDR2 LQKENI. DNA of the CDR3: TGTGCCAGCTCACCACCGGCTAGCGTGCTAGAGACCCAGTACTTC. Its translation is CASSPPASVLETQYF.

J is TRBJ1-5 and V is TRBV11-1; no reliable D call. Per germline, CDR1 SGHAT and CDR2 FQDESV (reference sequence). Trimming stripped 5 bases from V and 7 bases from J, with 12 bases between. The CDR3 is 13 amino acids. CDR3 sequence reads: CASSAGREQPQHF. For the CDR3, the DNA is TGTGCCAGCAGCGCGGGGAGGGAGCAGCCCCAGCATTTT.